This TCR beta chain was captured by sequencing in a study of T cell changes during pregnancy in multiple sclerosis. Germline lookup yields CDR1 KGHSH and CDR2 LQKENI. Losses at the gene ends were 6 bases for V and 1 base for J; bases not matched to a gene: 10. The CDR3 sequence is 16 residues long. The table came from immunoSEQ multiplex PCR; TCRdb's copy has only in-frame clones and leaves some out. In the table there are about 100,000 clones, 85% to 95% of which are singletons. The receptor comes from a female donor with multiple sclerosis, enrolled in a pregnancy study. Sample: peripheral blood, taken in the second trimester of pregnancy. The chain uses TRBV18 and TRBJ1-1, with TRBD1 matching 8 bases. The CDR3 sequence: CASSRATGGGNTEAFF. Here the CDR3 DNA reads TGTGCCAGCTCCCGGGCTACAGGGGGAGGGAACACTGAAGCTTTCTTT.